A selection of T cell receptor beta chains follows, all from one sample in a study of beta chain features in type 1 diabetes. Sequenced by immunoSEQ multiplex PCR; TCRdb stores in-frame clones only, minus some. The sample gives around 650,000 clones, 9.5% to 15% of which show up once; around 0.12% is in the top ten. The sequenced sample consisted of naive CD4+ T cells from blood. The receptors stem from a man between 25 and 39 years old with type 1 diabetes. Each CDR3 is given with its conserved first and last residue. A D gene is named only where the DNA matches it firmly. Clone size appears in some rows only: once, few, many, or a class for an expanded clone.

j_gene,v_gene,abundance,d_gene,CDR3aa,CDR3nt
TRBJ1-2,TRBV5-1,NA,TRBD1,CASSTGQESYGYTF,TGCGCCAGCAGCACCGGACAGGAGTCCTATGGCTACACCTTC
TRBJ2-1,TRBV11-2,few,NA,CASSLVLSHNEQFF,TGTGCCAGCAGCTTAGTCCTTAGTCACAATGAGCAGTTCTTC
TRBJ2-3,TRBV13,NA,NA,CASSLVAGSPDTQYF,TGTGCCAGCAGCTTAGTGGCGGGCAGCCCGGATACGCAGTATTTT
TRBJ2-6,TRBV25-1,NA,NA,CASSESGPPGVLTF,TGTGCCAGCAGTGAATCGGGACCGCCAGGCGTCCTGACTTTC
TRBJ1-2,TRBV6-5,few,NA,CASSYSGQDYGYTF,TGTGCCAGCAGTTACTCTGGGCAGGACTATGGCTACACCTTC
TRBJ1-3,TRBV30,NA,NA,CAWTTGSGNTIYF,TGTGCCTGGACCACTGGGTCTGGAAACACCATATATTTT
TRBJ2-3,TRBV11-3,NA,TRBD1,CASSFPAGTGGTDTQYF,TGTGCCAGCAGCTTTCCCGCCGGGACAGGGGGCACAGATACGCAGTATTTT
TRBJ2-7,TRBV7-9,few,TRBD1,CASSGTASYEQYF,TGTGCCAGCAGCGGGACAGCCTCCTACGAGCAGTACTTC
TRBJ1-1,TRBV12-5,few,NA,CASGKQENTEAFF,TGTGCTAGTGGCAAACAGGAGAACACTGAAGCTTTCTTT
TRBJ2-7,TRBV27,NA,TRBD1,CASSQDRGYEQYF,TGTGCCAGCAGTCAAGACAGGGGCTACGAGCAGTACTTC
TRBJ2-1,TRBV6-5,NA,NA,CASSYREDVGGEQFF,TGTGCCAGCAGTTACAGGGAAGATGTCGGCGGTGAGCAGTTCTTC
TRBJ1-1,TRBV7-9,NA,NA,CASSLFATQNTEAFF,TGTGCCAGCAGCTTATTTGCGACACAGAACACTGAAGCTTTCTTT
TRBJ2-4,TRBV28,NA,NA,CASSRGDEAKNIQYF,TGTGCCAGCAGTCGAGGGGATGAGGCCAAAAACATTCAGTACTTC
TRBJ2-2,TRBV7-3,NA,NA,CASRPRGGYTGELFF,TGTGCCAGCAGGCCGCGGGGCGGATACACCGGGGAGCTGTTTTTT
TRBJ2-1,TRBV7-9,few,NA,CAMGGSYNEQFF,TGTGCCATGGGGGGTTCCTACAATGAGCAGTTCTTC
TRBJ1-5,TRBV6-1,once,NA,CASSENGGSNQPQHF,TGTGCCAGCAGTGAGAATGGCGGTAGCAATCAGCCCCAGCATTTT
TRBJ2-4,TRBV14,few,NA,CASSQDRGAKNIQYF,TGTGCCAGCAGCCAAGATCGGGGCGCCAAAAACATTCAGTACTTC
TRBJ1-3,TRBV7-9,NA,NA,CASSNFDRSHTIYF,TGTGCCAGCAGCAACTTCGACAGGTCGCACACCATATATTTT
TRBJ1-2,TRBV4-2,few,TRBD1,CASSQDQGEWNGYTF,TGTGCCAGCAGCCAAGATCAGGGGGAATGGAATGGCTACACCTTC
TRBJ2-7,TRBV9,NA,TRBD1,CASSETPGQPPYEQYF,TGTGCCAGCAGCGAGACACCGGGACAGCCACCCTACGAGCAGTACTTC
TRBJ2-7,TRBV11-3,NA,TRBD1,CASSSRTGYEQYF,TGTGCCAGCAGCTCTCGGACAGGCTACGAGCAGTACTTC
TRBJ1-1,TRBV27,few,NA,CASSSLEAGTEAFF,TGTGCCAGCAGTTCGCTGGAGGCGGGCACTGAAGCTTTCTTT
TRBJ2-5,TRBV7-2,NA,TRBD2,CASSLGLAGSQETQYF,TGTGCCAGCAGCTTAGGCCTAGCGGGAAGCCAAGAGACCCAGTACTTC
TRBJ2-6,TRBV7-9,NA,NA,CASSLGSGANVLTF,TGTGCCAGCAGCTTAGGGTCTGGGGCCAACGTCCTGACTTTC
TRBJ1-2,TRBV28,few,NA,CASSFGSLYGYTF,TGTGCCAGCAGTTTTGGGTCCCTCTATGGCTACACCTTC
TRBJ2-2,TRBV7-8,NA,NA,CASSLAPRRGTGELFF,TGTGCCAGCAGCTTAGCTCCCAGGAGGGGCACCGGGGAGCTGTTTTTT
TRBJ2-1,TRBV9,few,NA,CASSVDGGGNEQFF,TGTGCCAGCAGCGTCGACGGAGGAGGTAATGAGCAGTTCTTC
TRBJ2-5,TRBV5-1,NA,TRBD2,CASSLGLAGETQYF,TGCGCCAGCAGCTTGGGACTAGCAGGGGAGACCCAGTACTTC
TRBJ2-5,TRBV2,few,NA,CASSGSGRGQETQYF,TGTGCCAGCAGTGGATCAGGAAGGGGTCAAGAGACCCAGTACTTC
TRBJ2-7,TRBV6-6,NA,NA,CASRTVDEQYF,TGTGCCAGCAGGACAGTGGACGAGCAGTACTTC
TRBJ1-1,TRBV5-1,NA,NA,CASSSGLGNTEAFF,TGCGCCAGCAGCTCGGGGTTGGGGAACACTGAAGCTTTCTTT